Sequencing of this T cell receptor beta chain was carried out in a study of T cell responses to AZD1222 COVID-19 vaccine. Overall study results and limits: With two AZD1222 doses given, Spike-specific TCR breadth and depth both rose.

Profiled with immunoSEQ multiplex PCR; TCRdb holds only in-frame clones, not every one. The sample has about 91,000 clones, around nine tenths seen once. As regards this clone: What it binds is not known.

The CDR3 length is 14 residues. Trimming cost V 3 bases and J 2 bases, with 5 bases left between them. Germline V gene lookup returns CDR1 KGHSH and CDR2 LQKENI. Sample: peripheral blood, taken on day 0 of AZD1222 vaccination. The sequence derives from an adult in good health. The chain recombines TRBV18 with TRBJ1-6, with unresolved D. The CDR3 loop reads CASSPSPYNSPLHF. The CDR3 coding sequence is TGTGCCAGCTCACCCTCCCCCTATAATTCACCCCTCCACTTT. The whole variable domain, filled in from reference TRBV18 and TRBJ1-6, reads NAGVMQNPRHLVRRRGQEARLRCSPMKGHSHVYWYRQLPEEGLKFMVYLQKENIIDESGMPKERFSAEFPKEGPSILRIQQVVRGDSAAYFCASSPSPYNSPLHFGNGTRLTVT.